The clone carrying this T cell receptor beta chain was counted a few times. Its antigen is currently unknown. This record comes from a study of shared clonotypes between healthy human individuals. Regarding the study as a whole: A reduction in generation probabilities was seen for non-shared clonotypes relative to those shared by all four donors. Only blood was sampled, and tissue TCR repertoires likely differ from blood ones.

Donors, healthy HIV-negative adults, lacked recent acute infections or vaccinations. The authors divided CD4+ cells into CD45RA+ naive and CD45RA-negative memory subsets. V lost 5 bases to trimming and J lost 3 bases, with 13 bases between them. The CDR3 is made up of 13 amino acids. Per the germline V gene, CDR1 is GTSNPN and CDR2 is SVGIG (reference sequence). Here immunoSEQ multiplex PCR was the method, and the copy in TCRdb shows in-frame clones only, minus some. The sample includes 2,500,000 or so clones, approximately 92% seen only once; the top ten take about 0.13%. The clonotype was recovered from a man aged 18-30 years in good health. The rearrangement uses TRBV30 and TRBJ1-2; D is uncertain. Specimen: naive CD4+ T cells sorted from blood. Noted subset: CD45RA+ positively selected. CDR3 DNA: TGTGCCTGGGGGAGGTTCCCCGACTATGGCTACACCTTC. The encoded protein is CAWGRFPDYGYTF.